This TCR beta chain was found in a study of beta chain features in type 1 diabetes. Findings of the study overall: Whatever favoring of shorter templates PCR might show would apply equally to patients and controls. Because the template was cDNA, high-expressing cells might be over-represented. There was a moderate but significant shortening of TCRB CDR3s in all four CD4+ subsets of Type 1 diabetes patients. The VDJ junctions of type 1 diabetes patients carried fewer insertions and more deletions.

Sorted CD4+ subsets: naive, central memory, regulatory, stem cell-like memory (CD45RO/CCR7/CD25/CD127/CD95/CD27 panel). Trimming took 3 bases from V and 1 from J; bases not matched to a gene: 8. The CDR3 covers 18 residues. Germline V gene lookup returns CDR1 SGHAT and CDR2 FQNNGV. For this clone: Its antigen is undetermined.

The entirety of the isolated RNA underwent reverse transcription, so expressed TCRB transcripts were sequenced. Repertoires were generated with immunoSEQ multiplex PCR, while TCRdb's copy carries only in-frame clones and drops some. The sample has 550,000 to 850,000 clones; roughly 13% are singletons. V usage is TRBV11-2 and J usage is TRBJ2-1, with 11 bases matching TRBD2. The material sequenced was naive CD4+ T cells from blood. The sequence derives from a man between 18 and 35 years old with type 1 diabetes. Here the CDR3 DNA reads TGTGCCAGCAGCTTTAGCGGGGGGGCTTTCCTGTCCTACAATGAGCAGTTCTTC. It yields the protein CASSFSGGAFLSYNEQFF. Drawing the rest from reference TRBV11-2 and TRBJ2-1, the complete variable domain is EAGVAQSPRYKIIEKRQSVAFWCNPISGHATLYWYQQILGQGPKLLIQFQNNGVVDDSQLPKDRFSAERLKGVDSTLKIQPAKLEDSAVYLCASSFSGGAFLSYNEQFFGPGTRLTVL.